This record concerns one T cell receptor (beta chain) sequence. The entry originates in a study of blood T cell repertoires in COVID-19. The ends were cut back, 0 bases at V and 4 bases at J, with 7 bases in the middle. Germline V gene data show CDR1 as SQVTM and CDR2 as ANQGSEA. There are 13 residues in the CDR3. Assay used: immunoSEQ multiplex PCR; TCRdb lists only in-frame clones, some missing. Found here are fewer than 350,000 clones, 80% to 90% of them singletons; the top ten hold over 2%. The V and J genes are TRBV29-1 and TRBJ1-3; possibly TRBD1 for D (5 bases). This sequence originates from a man aged 25-40 years who had recovered from COVID-19. The specimen was PBMCs or T cells enriched from blood (not recorded which). Here the CDR3 reads CSVEEQEGNTIYF. The CDR3 DNA reads TGCAGCGTTGAAGAACAGGAGGGAAACACCATATATTTT.